This TCR beta chain was sequenced in a study of preoperative IRX-2 immunotherapy in early breast cancer. Treatment meaning: preoperative locoregional IRX-2 cytokine immunotherapy. TCRdb's copy holds only in-frame clones and misses some; the assay was immunoSEQ multiplex PCR. The profile shows under 15,000 clones, roughly 93% of them singletons. CDR3 length equals 12 residues. V shed 6 bases and J shed 6 bases, with 9 bases lying between them. The V gene's germline CDR1 is MDHEN and CDR2 SYDVKM. The sequence was obtained from a human donor with breast cancer. The chain combines TRBV28 with TRBJ1-5, with no clear D. Collection took place from a patient treated with IRX-2 immunotherapy. CDR3 nucleotide sequence: TGTGCCAGCAGACCCCACGGTCAGCCCCAGCATTTT. This gives the protein CASRPHGQPQHF.